The 22 T cell receptor beta chains given below trace back to one sample, sequenced in a study of blood T cell repertoires in COVID-19. Generated by immunoSEQ multiplex PCR, the TCRdb table keeps only in-frame clones and is missing some. The repertoire holds approximately 37,000 clones, about 91% seen once, with less than 7% in the top ten. The sample was peripheral blood. The receptors shown here come from an elderly woman with acute or convalescent COVID-19.

This chain connects TRBV5-1 to TRBJ2-2; 9 bases line up with TRBD1. From germline, CDR1 is SGHRS and CDR2 YFSETQ. The CDR3 contains 14 residues. Germline trimming cut 4 bases from V and 7 bases from J; bases unmatched to any gene: 5. The chain's CDR3 is CASSIQGAGGELFF. As DNA, the CDR3 is TGCGCCAGCAGCATACAGGGGGCCGGCGGGGAGCTGTTTTTT.

CDR3 coding DNA: TGTGCCAGCACCCACAGGGTTGGCGAGCAGTTCTTC. Its protein is CASTHRVGEQFF. The chain carries TRBV7-2 and TRBJ2-1; maybe TRBD1 (6 bases). CDR3 length: 12 residues. Germline V lookup: CDR1 SGHTA, CDR2 FQGNSA. Trimming pared 7 bases from V and 10 bases from J, leaving 14 bases between.

V usage is TRBV11-1 and J usage is TRBJ1-2; perhaps TRBD1 as D (5 bases). Trimming shortened V by 1 base and J by 5 bases, and 14 bases separated the two germline ends. Per the germline V gene, CDR1 is SGHAT and CDR2 is FQDESV (reference sequence). The CDR3 is 15 amino acids. CDR3 amino acids: CASSLVSGGGYGYTF. In DNA form, the CDR3 reads TGTGCCAGCAGCTTAGTGTCCGGGGGTGGATATGGCTACACCTTC. The whole variable domain, filled in from reference TRBV11-1 and TRBJ1-2, reads EAEVAQSPRYKITEKSQAVAFWCDPISGHATLYWYRQILGQGPELLVQFQDESVVDDSQLPKDRFSAERLKGVDSTLKIQPAELGDSAMYLCASSLVSGGGYGYTFGSGTRLTVV.

The rearrangement joins TRBV9 to TRBJ2-3, with 10 bases fitting TRBD1. Trimming removed 0 bases from V and 2 bases from J; junction bases left unmatched: 12. CDR3 length: 19 residues. Germline values: CDR1 SGDLS, CDR2 YYNGEE. The CDR3 loop is CASSVVGTGAQSITDTQYF. The CDR3 DNA is TGTGCCAGCAGCGTAGTTGGGACAGGGGCCCAGTCAATCACAGATACGCAGTATTTT.

This chain uses TRBV5-1 with TRBJ1-2, with TRBD1 as a possible D gene (6 bases). The ends were cut back, 3 bases at V and 0 bases at J, with 12 bases in the middle. Germline CDR1 reads SGHRS; CDR2 reads YFSETQ. The CDR3 contains 15 residues. The CDR3 coding sequence is TGCGCCAGCAGCTCCCGGGGGGCTCCTAACTATGGCTACACCTTC. As protein: CASSSRGAPNYGYTF.

The chain recombines TRBV30 with TRBJ2-5; possible D gene TRBD2, 6 bases. This CDR3 has 13 residues. V lost 1 base to trimming and J lost 4 bases, with 10 bases between them. The germline gives CDR1 GTSNPN, CDR2 SVGIG (reference sequence). The CDR3 sequence: CAWSEGGRETQYF. CDR3 in DNA: TGTGCCTGGAGTGAAGGAGGGAGAGAGACCCAGTACTTC.

The rearrangement uses TRBV25-1 and TRBJ1-2; D is possibly TRBD1 (6 bases). The CDR3 length is 12 residues. The V and J ends lost 5 bases and 8 bases respectively, with 12 bases between them. CDR1 and CDR2 (germline): MGHDK, SYGVNS. DNA of the CDR3: TGTGCCAGCAGTTTGGGGGCTCAGGGCTACACCTTC. Amino acid sequence: CASSLGAQGYTF.

The count of this clone is one. This rearrangement joins TRBV5-1 to TRBJ1-2; 11 nucleotides line up with TRBD1. Trimming cost V 4 bases and J 8 bases; bases outside gene matches: 10. The CDR3 consists of 15 residues. In germline, CDR1 is SGHRS, CDR2 YFSETQ. CDR3: CASSLSGQGVEGYTF. The CDR3 nucleotides read TGCGCCAGCAGCCTGTCGGGACAGGGGGTAGAGGGCTACACCTTC.

This chain connects TRBV7-2 to TRBJ2-5, with D possibly matching TRBD2 (5 bases). V lost 2 bases and J lost 7, with 11 bases in between. CDR1 and CDR2 (germline): SGHTA, FQGNSA. This CDR3 is built from 13 residues. CDR3 sequence (DNA): TGTGCCAGCAGCTTACTGGGCGCGGGGACCCAGTACTTC. Its protein is CASSLLGAGTQYF.

The chain employs TRBV2 and TRBJ1-1, with 12 bases fitting TRBD1. CDR1 and CDR2 from the germline V gene are SNHLY and FYNNEI. The ends lost 0 bases at V and 5 bases at J; junction bases unmatched: 4. The CDR3 covers 16 residues. The CDR3 protein is CASSEAWDRGRTEAFF. The CDR3 DNA reads as TGTGCCAGCAGTGAAGCTTGGGACAGGGGGCGGACTGAAGCTTTCTTT.

This clone was observed a single time. The chain has TRBV2 and TRBJ2-1, with TRBD1 matching 7 bases. CDR3 length: 16 residues. Looked up from germline, CDR1 is SNHLY and CDR2 is FYNNEI. The J segment lost 0 bases and the V segment lost 5 bases, leaving 7 bases of the junction unmatched. The CDR3 loop is CASSPDRQISYNEQFF. The CDR3 nucleotides read TGTGCCAGCAGTCCGGACAGGCAGATCTCCTACAATGAGCAGTTCTTC.

The chain carries TRBV7-8 and TRBJ2-2; 7 bases align to TRBD1. Losses at the gene ends were 3 bases for V and 1 base for J; bases not matched to a gene: 5. CDR1 and CDR2 from the germline V gene are SGHVS and FQNEAQ. The CDR3 spans 16 residues. The CDR3 bases are TGTGCCAGCAGCTTGCGACAGGGATTGAACACCGGGGAGCTGTTTTTT. Protein sequence: CASSLRQGLNTGELFF.

The table lists this clone with a count of one. The rearrangement joins TRBV19 to TRBJ2-7; 12 nucleotides agree with TRBD2. The CDR3 consists of 18 residues. Germline V CDR1 and CDR2: LNHDA, SQIVND (reference sequence). V gave up 5 bases and J gave up 2 bases; unmatched junction bases: 13. Written as DNA, the CDR3 is TGTGCCAGTAGTCCGCAGGTCCGGACTAGCGGGGACGCCTACGAGCAGTACTTC. Residues: CASSPQVRTSGDAYEQYF.

The V call is TRBV7-8, the J call TRBJ1-1; the D gene is possibly TRBD1 (6 bases). This CDR3 spans 14 amino acids. The germline V gene encodes CDR1 SGHVS and CDR2 FQNEAQ. V was trimmed by 5 bases and J by 2 bases, leaving 12 bases between them. The CDR3 protein is CASSLTQGNTEAFF. CDR3 bases: TGTGCCAGCAGCCTTACACAGGGAAACACTGAAGCTTTCTTT.

CDR3 in DNA: TGTGCCATCAGTGAGTCGGGCAGGGGAGGCTACACCTTC. Protein sequence: CAISESGRGGYTF. The chain carries TRBV10-3 and TRBJ1-2; D may be TRBD1 (6 bases). There are 13 residues in the CDR3. Trimming shortened V by 0 bases and J by 8 bases, and 10 bases separated the two germline ends. CDR1 and CDR2 (germline): ENHRY, SYGVKD.

DNA of the CDR3: TGTGCCAGCAGGGCCGGGACAGGGAGAGAAAAACTGTTTTTT. As protein: CASRAGTGREKLFF. The V and J genes are TRBV6-5 and TRBJ1-4, with 9 bases aligning to TRBD1. This CDR3 spans 14 amino acids. The V gene end was trimmed by 6 bases and the J gene end by 8 bases; junction bases not matched to a gene: 7. In germline, CDR1 is MNHEY, CDR2 SVGAGI.

Remarks on this clone: An end of the junction differs from the germline gene, which may be a read error. The V gene is TRBV29-1, the J gene TRBJ2-1; 7 bases fit TRBD1. The germline CDR1 and CDR2 sequences are SQVTM and ANQGSEA. This CDR3 is built from 17 residues. This CDR3 is CSAELSGQFYSYNEQFF. CDR3 coding DNA: TGCAGCGCTGAACTATCGGGACAGTTCTACTCCTACAATGAGCAGTTCTTC.

The genes are TRBV7-3 and TRBJ2-1, with a weak D call TRBD2 (5 bases). The CDR3 length is 14 residues. The V and J ends lost 5 bases and 6 bases respectively, with 14 bases between them. Germline CDR1 reads SGHTA; CDR2 reads FQGTGA. The CDR3 spells CASSPGLGRNEQFF. The DNA for the CDR3 is TGTGCCAGCAGCCCCGGACTTGGTCGCAATGAGCAGTTCTTC.

This sequence joins TRBV7-3 and TRBJ2-3; TRBD2 is a possible D gene (7 bases). The CDR3 is made up of 15 amino acids. Germline CDR1 and CDR2: SGHTA and FQGTGA. Trimming cost V 2 bases and J 2 bases, with 11 bases left between them. The CDR3 loop is CASSLVGGHTDTQYF. The CDR3 coding sequence is TGTGCCAGCAGCTTAGTGGGGGGGCACACAGATACGCAGTATTTT.

V is TRBV7-9 and J is TRBJ1-3; D uncertain. The CDR3 consists of 13 residues. V lost 5 bases to trimming and J lost 6 bases, with 11 bases between them. Germline CDR1 is SEHNR and CDR2 is FQNEAQ (reference sequence). The CDR3 DNA reads as TGTGCCAGCAGCGTAGAAGGAGAAAACACCATATATTTT. Translation: CASSVEGENTIYF.

This clone came up a few times. The genes are TRBV6-1 and TRBJ1-1; a weak D match, TRBD1 (6 bases). This CDR3 region has 16 residues. V lost 4 bases and J 4 bases, leaving 19 bases between the germline ends. Germline CDR1 is MNHNS and CDR2 is SASEGT. The CDR3 sequence: CASSGRAGRGVTEAFF. The CDR3 DNA reads as TGTGCCAGCAGTGGAAGGGCGGGCAGGGGTGTCACTGAAGCTTTCTTT.

J is TRBJ1-6 and V is TRBV5-8; tentatively, D is TRBD1 (5 bases). There are 15 residues in the CDR3. CDR1 is SGHTS and CDR2 is YDEGEE in the germline V gene. V was pared by 4 bases and J by 8 bases, with 16 bases between. The CDR3: CASSQLRTKDSPLHF. The CDR3 bases are TGTGCCAGCAGCCAGCTTAGGACAAAGGATTCACCCCTCCACTTT.